This entry lists 8 T cell receptor beta chains sequenced from one sample in a study of T cells in localized non-small cell lung cancer. Profiled with immunoSEQ multiplex PCR; TCRdb holds only in-frame clones, not every one. This sample has 20,000 to 25,000 clones, with about 90% found just once. Source: PBMCs, taken before any cancer treatment. The receptors here all came from a man aged 40 to 70 with stage II squamous cell lung carcinoma.

The rearrangement uses TRBV6-5 and TRBJ1-5; D is possibly TRBD1 (5 bases). The germline V gene encodes CDR1 MNHEY and CDR2 SVGAGI. V lost 6 bases to trimming and J lost 4 bases, with 13 bases between them. The CDR3 length is 14 residues. CDR3 DNA sequence: TGTGCCAGCAGCAACGGCGGGGGGAATCAGCCCCAGCATTTT. Its translation is CASSNGGGNQPQHF.

A single count supports this clone. V and J are TRBV12-5 and TRBJ1-1; tentative D call: TRBD1 (5 bases). Germline-derived CDR1 and CDR2 are LGHNT and FRNRAP. Between the trimmed V and J ends, which lost 7 bases and 0 bases, there was a span of 9 bases. CDR3 length: 13 residues. As DNA, the CDR3 is TGTGCTAGTGAAGAAGGGGTGAACACTGAAGCTTTCTTT. Translated: CASEEGVNTEAFF.

The chain employs TRBV11-2 and TRBJ1-1; 9 bases line up with TRBD1. This CDR3 spans 17 amino acids. Germline CDR1 reads SGHAT; CDR2 reads FQNNGV. V shed 2 bases, J shed 1 base, and the junction held 8 bases outside the gene matches. The CDR3 nucleotides read TGTGCCAGCAGCTTAATGAGGATGACAGGGGGGAACACTGAAGCTTTCTTT. It translates to CASSLMRMTGGNTEAFF.

This chain connects TRBV7-9 to TRBJ1-2; the D gene is possibly TRBD1 (6 bases). Germline V gives CDR1 SEHNR, CDR2 FQNEAQ (reference sequence). V was clipped by 4 bases and J by 4 bases, with 19 bases between them. The CDR3 has 16 amino acids. The CDR3 loop is CASSYKGHGKTYGYTF. CDR3 bases: TGTGCCAGCAGCTACAAGGGACATGGAAAGACCTATGGCTACACCTTC.

In this sample, this clone turned up once. The chain uses TRBV4-1 and TRBJ2-2; possible D gene TRBD2, 5 bases. CDR3 size: 17 residues. Germline CDR1 MGHRA, CDR2 YSYEKL. The V end lost 4 bases, the J end lost 4 bases, and 19 bases lay between the germline ends. CDR3 coding DNA: TGCGCCAGCAGCCCGGGCGGGCTGGGGAGTCTCACCGGGGAGCTGTTTTTT. Encoded protein: CASSPGGLGSLTGELFF.

The CDR3 coding sequence is TGTGCCAGCAGTTTCTGGGAGGGCCCCCAGTACTTC. Its translation: CASSFWEGPQYF. The V call is TRBV27, the J call TRBJ2-5, with TRBD2 matching 7 bases. V was clipped by 3 bases and J by 9 bases; unmatched bases: 4. Germline CDR1 MNHEY, CDR2 SMNVEV (reference sequence). There are 12 residues in the CDR3.

The rearrangement uses TRBV5-1 and TRBJ1-1; D call uncertain. Deletions cut 0 bases from V and 0 bases from J, with 3 bases between. Germline-derived CDR1 and CDR2 are SGHRS and YFSETQ. There are 13 residues in the CDR3. The CDR3 DNA sequence: TGCGCCAGCAGCTTGGTTTTGAACACTGAAGCTTTCTTT. It yields the protein CASSLVLNTEAFF.

In DNA, the CDR3 is TGTGCCAGCAGCGTAGTGCAGGCCATGAACACTGAAGCTTTCTTT. As protein: CASSVVQAMNTEAFF. This rearrangement joins TRBV9 to TRBJ1-1, with no clear D. V lost 0 bases, J lost 0 bases, and 9 bases lay in between. Germline loops: CDR1 SGDLS, CDR2 YYNGEE. The CDR3 consists of 15 residues. Supplemented by reference TRBV9 and TRBJ1-1, the full variable domain reads DSGVTQTPKHLITATGQRVTLRCSPRSGDLSVYWYQQSLDQGLQFLIQYYNGEERAKGNILERFSAQQFPDLHSELNLSSLELGDSALYFCASSVVQAMNTEAFFGQGTRLTVV.